These T cell receptor beta chains were read from a single sample in a study of cytomegalovirus exposure and HLA in healthy donors. Some clones are missing from TCRdb's copy, which holds only in-frame ones; the method was immunoSEQ multiplex PCR. The sample shows 55,000 or so clones, about 80% of them seen only once. The sequenced material came from PBMCs. The receptors shown here come from a man aged 50 to 60 in good health and CMV-seronegative. CDR3s include the opening cysteine and the closing phenylalanine or tryptophan. A D gene is named only where the DNA matches it firmly. Clone size is stated in some rows and not others, as once, few, many or a class when expanded.

>TRBJ2-7|TRBV5-1|few|.
CASRHPDSSYEQYF
TGCGCCAGCAGACACCCGGACAGTTCCTACGAGCAGTACTTC
>TRBJ1-1|TRBV5-1|few|.
CASSQTFQGLDTEAFF
TGCGCCAGCAGCCAGACTTTCCAGGGGCTCGACACTGAAGCTTTCTTT
>TRBJ1-5|TRBV6-4|.|TRBD1
CASSDSTDRVRQPQHF
TGTGCCAGCAGTGACTCGACTGACAGGGTTCGGCAGCCCCAGCATTTT
>TRBJ2-5|TRBV5-1|.|TRBD2
CASSLNGLAGEETQYF
TGCGCCAGCAGTTTGAATGGACTAGCGGGGGAAGAGACCCAGTACTTC
>TRBJ2-3|TRBV9|.|TRBD1
CASSVGQGPGTDTQYF
TGTGCCAGCAGCGTAGGACAGGGGCCTGGCACAGATACGCAGTATTTT
>TRBJ1-5|TRBV4-3|.|.
CASSLDLDQPQHF
TGCGCCAGCAGCCTGGACTTGGATCAGCCCCAGCATTTT
>TRBJ1-6|TRBV13|.|.
CASSSGQIPTNSPLHF
TGTGCCAGCAGCTCTGGACAGATTCCGACCAATTCACCCCTCCACTTT
>TRBJ2-5|TRBV7-3|few|TRBD1
CASSLTWGQGETQYF
TGTGCCAGCAGCTTAACTTGGGGACAGGGAGAGACCCAGTACTTC
>TRBJ2-3|TRBV5-4|.|TRBD2
CASSPSGGSDTQYF
TGTGCCAGCAGCCCTAGCGGGGGTTCAGATACGCAGTATTTT
>TRBJ1-1|TRBV5-8|.|.
CASSLGTVVNTEAFF
TGTGCCAGCAGCTTGGGAACTGTGGTCAACACTGAAGCTTTCTTT
>TRBJ1-3|TRBV18|.|.
CASSPLGREGGNTIYF
TGTGCCAGCTCACCCCTGGGCAGGGAAGGCGGAAACACCATATATTTT
>TRBJ2-7|TRBV2|.|TRBD1
CAGRDSYEQYF
TGTGCCGGAAGGGACAGTTACGAGCAGTACTTC
>TRBJ1-5|TRBV29-1|few|.
CSVAIGVGQPQHF
TGCAGCGTTGCAATAGGGGTTGGCCAGCCCCAGCATTTT
>TRBJ1-3|TRBV13|few|.
CASSFNRFSSGNTIYF
TGTGCCAGCAGCTTTAACAGGTTTAGCTCTGGAAACACCATATATTTT
>TRBJ1-2|TRBV29-1|.|TRBD1
CSVTTPGGESYGYTF
TGCAGCGTTACCACGCCAGGGGGCGAGAGCTATGGCTACACCTTC
>TRBJ2-1|TRBV6-4|.|TRBD1
CASSEQQGDYNEQFF
TGTGCCAGCAGTGAACAACAGGGGGACTACAATGAGCAGTTCTTC
>TRBJ2-2|TRBV11-2|.|TRBD2
CASSLSSSGNTGELFF
TGTGCCAGCAGCTTATCATCTAGCGGGAACACCGGGGAGCTGTTTTTT
>TRBJ2-4|TRBV29-1|.|TRBD2
CSAGTSGGLGNIQYF
TGCAGCGCCGGGACTAGCGGGGGATTAGGAAACATTCAGTACTTC
>TRBJ2-7|TRBV19|.|.
CASSIGSGQYEQYF
TGTGCCAGTAGTATAGGTAGCGGCCAGTACGAGCAGTACTTC
>TRBJ2-3|TRBV5-1|.|TRBD1
CASSLNTQGLSTDTQYF
TGCGCCAGCAGCTTGAATACACAGGGGCTTAGCACAGATACGCAGTATTTT
>TRBJ2-4|TRBV4-1|.|.
CASSQEPGGGLKLAKNIQYF
TGCGCCAGCAGCCAAGAGCCGGGAGGGGGCTTGAAACTAGCCAAAAACATTCAGTACTTC
>TRBJ2-4|TRBV19|.|.
CASTPGGVLAKNIQYF
TGTGCCAGTACACCAGGCGGGGTATTAGCCAAAAACATTCAGTACTTC